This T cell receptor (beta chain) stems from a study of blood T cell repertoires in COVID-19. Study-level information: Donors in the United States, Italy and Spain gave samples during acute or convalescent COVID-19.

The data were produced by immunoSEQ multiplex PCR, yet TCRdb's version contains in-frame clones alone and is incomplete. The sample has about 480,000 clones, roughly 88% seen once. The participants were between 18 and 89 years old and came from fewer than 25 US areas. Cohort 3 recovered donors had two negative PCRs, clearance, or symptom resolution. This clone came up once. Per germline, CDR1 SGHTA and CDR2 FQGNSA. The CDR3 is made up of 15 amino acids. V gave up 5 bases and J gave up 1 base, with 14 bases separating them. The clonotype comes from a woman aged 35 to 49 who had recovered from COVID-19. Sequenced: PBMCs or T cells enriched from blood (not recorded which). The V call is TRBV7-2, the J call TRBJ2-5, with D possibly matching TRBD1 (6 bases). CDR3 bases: TGTGCCAGCAGCGGATTAACAGGGACCCAAGAGACCCAGTACTTC. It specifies CASSGLTGTQETQYF.